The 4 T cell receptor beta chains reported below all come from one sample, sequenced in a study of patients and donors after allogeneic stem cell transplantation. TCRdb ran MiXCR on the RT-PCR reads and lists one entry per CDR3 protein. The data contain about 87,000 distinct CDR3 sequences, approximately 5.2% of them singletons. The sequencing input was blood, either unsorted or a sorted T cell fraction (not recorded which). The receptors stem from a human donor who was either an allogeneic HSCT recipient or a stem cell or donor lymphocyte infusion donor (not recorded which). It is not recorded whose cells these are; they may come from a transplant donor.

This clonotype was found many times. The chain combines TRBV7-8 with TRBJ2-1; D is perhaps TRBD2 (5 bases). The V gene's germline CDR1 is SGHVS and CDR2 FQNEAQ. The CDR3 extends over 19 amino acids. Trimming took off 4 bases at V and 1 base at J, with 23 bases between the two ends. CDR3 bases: TGTGCCAGCAGCTACAGCCGGGCGGGCGCGGCTCGGTCCTACAATGAGCAGTTCTTC. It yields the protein CASSYSRAGAARSYNEQFF.

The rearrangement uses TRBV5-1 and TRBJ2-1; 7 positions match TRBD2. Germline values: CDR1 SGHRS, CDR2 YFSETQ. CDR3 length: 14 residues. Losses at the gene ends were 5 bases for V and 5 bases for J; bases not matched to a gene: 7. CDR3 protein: CASSKSGANNEQFF. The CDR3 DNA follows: TGCGCCAGCAGTAAAAGCGGGGCGAACAATGAGCAGTTCTTC.

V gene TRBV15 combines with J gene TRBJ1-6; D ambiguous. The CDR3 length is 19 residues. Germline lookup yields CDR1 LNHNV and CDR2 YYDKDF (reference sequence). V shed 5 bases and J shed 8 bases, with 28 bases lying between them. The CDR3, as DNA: TGTGCCACCAGCCCCCGGCGACCTATATTAGAGGGTGCTGATTCACCCCTCCACTTT. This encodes CATSPRRPILEGADSPLHF.

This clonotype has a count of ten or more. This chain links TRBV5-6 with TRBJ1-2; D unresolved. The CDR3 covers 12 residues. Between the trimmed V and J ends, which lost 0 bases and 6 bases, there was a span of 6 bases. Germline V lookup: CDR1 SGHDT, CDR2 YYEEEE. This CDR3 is CASSLVRDGYTF. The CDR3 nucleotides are TGTGCCAGCAGCTTGGTTCGTGATGGCTACACCTTC. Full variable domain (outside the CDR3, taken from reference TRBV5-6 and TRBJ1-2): DAGVTQSPTHLIKTRGQQVTLRCSPKSGHDTVSWYQQALGQGPQFIFQYYEEEERQRGNFPDRFSGHQFPNYSSELNVNALLLGDSALYLCASSLVRDGYTFGSGTRLTVV.